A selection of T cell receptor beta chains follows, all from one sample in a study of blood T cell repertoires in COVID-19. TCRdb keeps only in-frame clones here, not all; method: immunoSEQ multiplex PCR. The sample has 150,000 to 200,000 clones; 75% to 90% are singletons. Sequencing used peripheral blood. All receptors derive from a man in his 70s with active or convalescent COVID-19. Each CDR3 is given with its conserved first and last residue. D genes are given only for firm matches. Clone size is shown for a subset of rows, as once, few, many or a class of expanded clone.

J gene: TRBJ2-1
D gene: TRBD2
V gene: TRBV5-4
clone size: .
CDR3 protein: CASSLAGGRAYNEQFF
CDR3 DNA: TGTGCCAGCAGCTTGGCGGGGGGGAGAGCCTACAATGAGCAGTTCTTC

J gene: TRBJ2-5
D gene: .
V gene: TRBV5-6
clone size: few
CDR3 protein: CASSSRDLGETQYF
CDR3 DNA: TGTGCCAGCAGCTCACGGGACTTGGGAGAGACCCAGTACTTC

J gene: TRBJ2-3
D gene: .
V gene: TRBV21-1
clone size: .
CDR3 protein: CASSNRTGYSTDTQYF
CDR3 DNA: TGTGCCAGCAGCAATCGGACAGGGTATAGCACAGATACGCAGTATTTT

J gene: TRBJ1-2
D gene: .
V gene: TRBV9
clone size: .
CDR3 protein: CASSADGAGDGYTF
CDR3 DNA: TGTGCCAGCAGCGCAGACGGGGCGGGGGATGGCTACACCTTC

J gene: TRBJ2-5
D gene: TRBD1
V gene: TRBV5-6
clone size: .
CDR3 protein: CASSLADRFQETQYF
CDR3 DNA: TGTGCCAGCAGCTTGGCGGACAGGTTTCAAGAGACCCAGTACTTC

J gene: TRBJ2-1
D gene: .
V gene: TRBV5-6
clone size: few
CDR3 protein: CASSDGGPTYNEQFF
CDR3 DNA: TGTGCCAGCAGCGACGGGGGGCCCACCTACAATGAGCAGTTCTTC

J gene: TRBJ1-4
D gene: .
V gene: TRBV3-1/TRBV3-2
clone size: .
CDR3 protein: CASSHRATNEKLFF
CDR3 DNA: TGTGCCAGCAGCCACAGGGCAACTAATGAAAAACTGTTTTTT

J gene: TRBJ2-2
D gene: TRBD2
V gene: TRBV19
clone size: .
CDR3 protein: CATGTSGISGELFF
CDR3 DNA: TGTGCCACCGGGACTAGCGGGATCTCCGGGGAGCTGTTTTTT

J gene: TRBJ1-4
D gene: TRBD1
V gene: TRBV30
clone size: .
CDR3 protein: CAWRGQGASNEKLFF
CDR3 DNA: TGTGCCTGGAGGGGACAGGGGGCGTCTAATGAAAAACTGTTTTTT

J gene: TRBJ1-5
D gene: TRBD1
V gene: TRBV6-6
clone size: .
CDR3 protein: CASSYGDRGHQPQHF
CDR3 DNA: TGTGCCAGCAGTTACGGTGACAGGGGGCATCAGCCCCAGCATTTT

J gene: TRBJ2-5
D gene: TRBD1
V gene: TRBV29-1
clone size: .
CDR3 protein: CSASGTGGFETQYF
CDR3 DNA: TGCAGCGCCTCCGGGACAGGGGGCTTCGAGACCCAGTACTTC

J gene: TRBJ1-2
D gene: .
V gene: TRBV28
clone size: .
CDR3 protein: CASSLGGVNYGYTF
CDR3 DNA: TGTGCCAGCAGTTTGGGGGGGGTTAACTATGGCTACACCTTC

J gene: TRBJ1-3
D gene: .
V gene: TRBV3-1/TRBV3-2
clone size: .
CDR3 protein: CASSQGTAWVSGNTIYF
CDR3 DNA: TGTGCCAGCAGCCAAGGGACAGCGTGGGTCTCTGGAAACACCATATATTTT

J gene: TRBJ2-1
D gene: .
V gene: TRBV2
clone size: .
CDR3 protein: CASRKWGIEGNEQFF
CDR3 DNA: TGTGCCAGCAGGAAGTGGGGTATTGAGGGCAATGAGCAGTTCTTC

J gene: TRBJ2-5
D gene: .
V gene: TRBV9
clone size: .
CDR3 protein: CASSGGRATQETQYF
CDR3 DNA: TGTGCCAGCAGCGGCGGCAGGGCCACTCAAGAGACCCAGTACTTC

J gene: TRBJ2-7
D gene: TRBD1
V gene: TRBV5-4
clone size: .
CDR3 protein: CASSLRGGNEQYF
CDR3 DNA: TGTGCCAGCAGCTTGAGAGGGGGCAACGAGCAGTACTTC

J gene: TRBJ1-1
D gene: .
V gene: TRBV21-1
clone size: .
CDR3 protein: CASPPGDPGVANTEAFF
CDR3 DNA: TGTGCCAGCCCCCCCGGGGACCCAGGGGTGGCGAACACTGAAGCTTTCTTT

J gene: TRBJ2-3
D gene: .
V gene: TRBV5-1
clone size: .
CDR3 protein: CASSQGEARSADTQYF
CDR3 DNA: TGCGCCAGCAGCCAGGGGGAGGCCAGGTCCGCAGATACGCAGTATTTT

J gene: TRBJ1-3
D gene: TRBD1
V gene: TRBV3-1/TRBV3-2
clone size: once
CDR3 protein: CASSQMRRDRGYGNTIYF
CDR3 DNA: TGTGCCAGCAGCCAGATGCGGAGGGACAGGGGGTACGGAAACACCATATATTTT

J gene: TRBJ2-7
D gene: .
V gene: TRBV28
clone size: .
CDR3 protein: CASSLSWQGYEQYF
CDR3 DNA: TGTGCCAGCAGTTTATCGTGGCAGGGGTACGAGCAGTACTTC

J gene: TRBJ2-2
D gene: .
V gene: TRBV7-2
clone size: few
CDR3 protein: CASSLGGLYTGELFF
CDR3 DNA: TGTGCCAGCAGCTTAGGGGGCCTATACACCGGGGAGCTGTTTTTT

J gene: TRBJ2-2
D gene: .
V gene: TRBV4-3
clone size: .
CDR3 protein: CASSQLTGLGPGELFF
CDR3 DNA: TGCGCCAGCAGCCAACTAACAGGGCTGGGGCCCGGGGAGCTGTTTTTT

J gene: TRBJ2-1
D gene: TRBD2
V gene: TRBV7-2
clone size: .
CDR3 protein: CASSTQITSGGYNEQFF
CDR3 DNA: TGTGCCAGCAGCACCCAGATCACTAGCGGGGGGTACAATGAGCAGTTCTTC

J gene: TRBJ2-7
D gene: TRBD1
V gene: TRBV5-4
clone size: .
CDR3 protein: CASSSSLTGQGTYEQYF
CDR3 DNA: TGTGCCAGCAGCTCAAGCCTGACGGGACAGGGGACCTACGAGCAGTACTTC

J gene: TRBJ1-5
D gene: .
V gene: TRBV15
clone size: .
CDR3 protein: CATSRDLQHSNQPQHF
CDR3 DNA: TGTGCCACCAGCAGAGATCTACAGCATAGCAATCAGCCCCAGCATTTT

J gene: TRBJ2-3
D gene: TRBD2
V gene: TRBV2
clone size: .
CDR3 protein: CASGLRGITDTQYF
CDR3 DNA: TGTGCCAGCGGGTTGCGGGGGATCACAGATACGCAGTATTTT

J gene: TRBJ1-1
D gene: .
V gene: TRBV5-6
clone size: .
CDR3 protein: CASSFPRTEAFF
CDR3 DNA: TGTGCCAGCAGCTTTCCGAGAACTGAAGCTTTCTTT